This is a list of T cell receptor beta chains from one sample in a study of blood T cell repertoires in COVID-19. This table comes from immunoSEQ multiplex PCR, and its TCRdb copy is limited to in-frame clones, with some not included. The sample consists of a few hundred thousand clones, 88% of them appearing once. The sample comprised peripheral blood. The origin of the receptors is a man in his sixties who had recovered from COVID-19. CDR3s include the opening cysteine and the closing phenylalanine or tryptophan. D genes are given only for firm matches. Size is omitted from some rows. Given values are once, few, many or a class for expanded clones.

few | TRBJ2-2 | TRBV4-2 | - | TGTGCCAGCAGCCCGCCAGGGATAACTTACACCGGGGAGCTGTTTTTT | CASSPPGITYTGELFF
- | TRBJ1-2 | TRBV23-1 | - | TGCGCCAGCAGTCAGAACGGGAGCCTTTATGGCTACACCTTC | CASSQNGSLYGYTF
- | TRBJ1-5 | TRBV19 | TRBD1 | TGTGCCAGTAGATCTGACAGGGGCGGCCAGCCCCAGCATTTT | CASRSDRGGQPQHF
- | TRBJ1-5 | TRBV7-9 | - | TGTGCCAGCAGCCGGACACGAAATCAGCCCCAGCATTTT | CASSRTRNQPQHF
- | TRBJ2-7 | TRBV7-8 | TRBD1 | TGTGCCAGCAGCTTAGGGACAGGGATATACGAGCAGTACTTC | CASSLGTGIYEQYF
- | TRBJ1-4 | TRBV6-4 | - | TGTGCCAGCAGTGACGGGCTTTTCGGCGAAAAACTGTTTTTT | CASSDGLFGEKLFF
- | TRBJ2-1 | TRBV5-1 | - | TGCGCCAGCAGCAGGGGCTGGGGCGACGATGAGCAGTTCTTC | CASSRGWGDDEQFF
- | TRBJ2-7 | TRBV3-1/TRBV3-2 | - | TGTGCCAGCAGCCAGTTACGGGGGGCCGGGGAGCAGTACTTC | CASSQLRGAGEQYF
- | TRBJ2-4 | TRBV6-6 | - | TGTGCCAGCAGCACCGGAGGGCAGTTGGCCAAAAACATTCAGTACTTC | CASSTGGQLAKNIQYF
- | TRBJ1-6 | TRBV5-6 | - | TGTGCCAGCAGCTTGAGCAATTCACCCCTCCACTTT | CASSLSNSPLHF
- | TRBJ1-1 | TRBV3-1/TRBV3-2 | TRBD1 | TGTGCCAGCAGCATGGGGGGCAGGGGGGCTGAAGCTTTCTTT | CASSMGGRGAEAFF
- | TRBJ2-1 | TRBV19 | - | TGTGCCACCCGTCCGGGGGACCTATCAACGGGGGATGAGCAGTTCTTC | CATRPGDLSTGDEQFF
- | TRBJ2-2 | TRBV9 | - | TGTGCCAGCAGCATCCGGGTGAACACCGGGGAGCTGTTTTTT | CASSIRVNTGELFF
- | TRBJ1-1 | TRBV7-3 | TRBD1 | TGTGCCAGCAGCTTAAGACAGGGAGTTAGCACTGAAGCTTTCTTT | CASSLRQGVSTEAFF
- | TRBJ1-1 | TRBV4-2 | - | TGTGCCAGCAGCCAAGGGTCCGGAGGCACTGAAGCTTTCTTT | CASSQGSGGTEAFF
- | TRBJ1-1 | TRBV10-3 | - | TGTGCCATCAGACGCGACAGGTACGCTTTCTTT | CAIRRDRYAFF
few | TRBJ1-2 | TRBV3-1/TRBV3-2 | - | TGTGCCAGCAGCCAAGCCACCACAGGCGGCAGAACTAACTATGGCTACACCTTC | CASSQATTGGRTNYGYTF
few | TRBJ1-1 | TRBV6-5 | TRBD1 | TGTGCCAGCAGTTCCGACAGGGGGAACACTGAAGCTTTCTTT | CASSSDRGNTEAFF
- | TRBJ1-2 | TRBV7-9 | TRBD1 | TGTGCCAGCAGCTTATTCGACAGGGCGGACTATGGCTACACCTTC | CASSLFDRADYGYTF
few | TRBJ1-5 | TRBV28 | - | TGTGCCAGCAGCCGCGGAGGGGGCAATCAGCCCCAGCATTTT | CASSRGGGNQPQHF
- | TRBJ1-1 | TRBV9 | TRBD1 | TGTGCCAGCAGCTTCGAGCCGGGACAGGGCGGGACTGAAGCTTTCTTT | CASSFEPGQGGTEAFF
- | TRBJ2-3 | TRBV4-2 | - | TGTGCCAGCAGCCAAGAGATTCGACTCGGCACAGATACGCAGTATTTT | CASSQEIRLGTDTQYF
once | TRBJ2-7 | TRBV9 | TRBD2 | TGTGCCAGCAGCGTAGGTAGCGGGGGCCCCTACGAGCAGTACTTC | CASSVGSGGPYEQYF
- | TRBJ2-5 | TRBV5-1 | - | TGCGCCAGCAGCTTGGACAGGGTGATAGAGACCCAGTACTTC | CASSLDRVIETQYF
- | TRBJ2-7 | TRBV9 | TRBD2 | TGTGCCAGCAGCGGGAGCGGGGGGTTTTACGAGCAGTACTTC | CASSGSGGFYEQYF
- | TRBJ1-2 | TRBV27 | - | TGTGCCAGCAGTCCCAAACAGGGTCTTGGCTACACCTTC | CASSPKQGLGYTF
- | TRBJ1-1 | TRBV19 | - | TGTGCCAGTAGTATTACCAGGAACACTGAAGCTTTCTTT | CASSITRNTEAFF
- | TRBJ1-5 | TRBV5-1 | - | TGCGCCAGCAGCTGGCCCCTTTTTCGGGGGGTAAGCAATCAGCCCCAGCATTTT | CASSWPLFRGVSNQPQHF
- | TRBJ2-2 | TRBV5-1 | - | TGCGCCAGCAGCTTTCGCCAGGGTCTCACCGGGGAGCTGTTTTTT | CASSFRQGLTGELFF
- | TRBJ2-1 | TRBV19 | - | TGTGCCAGTAACGCGGCCACCTACAATGAGCAGTTCTTC | CASNAATYNEQFF
- | TRBJ1-1 | TRBV14 | - | TGTGCCAGCAGCCAAGAGCAGGGAGGGTGGAACACTGAAGCTTTCTTT | CASSQEQGGWNTEAFF
- | TRBJ2-4 | TRBV5-6 | - | TGTGCCAGCAGCCCGCGGGGGCCTGCGATTACACTAGCCAAAAACATTCAGTACTTC | CASSPRGPAITLAKNIQYF
- | TRBJ1-3 | TRBV18 | - | TGTGCCAGCTCACCCACAGACAGCGCTGGAAACACCATATATTTT | CASSPTDSAGNTIYF
once | TRBJ2-7 | TRBV7-7 | TRBD1 | TGTGCCAGCAGCGCGGACAGGGGGCAGGAGCAGTACTTC | CASSADRGQEQYF
once | TRBJ1-5 | TRBV15 | TRBD1 | TGTGCCACCAGCCTAGACAGGGGGCCAGGTCAGCCCCAGCATTTT | CATSLDRGPGQPQHF
once | TRBJ2-6 | TRBV2 | TRBD1 | TGTGCCAGGGGACAGGTCTCTGGGGCCAACGTCCTGACTTTC | CARGQVSGANVLTF
once | TRBJ2-5 | TRBV4-1 | TRBD2 | TGCGCCAGCAGCCAAGATCCGGGACTAGTTTTCCAAGAGACCCAGTACTTC | CASSQDPGLVFQETQYF
- | TRBJ1-1 | TRBV11-1 | TRBD1 | TGTGCCAGCAGCGTTCGACAGGGGCCGGGGAACACTGAAGCTTTCTTT | CASSVRQGPGNTEAFF
- | TRBJ2-7 | TRBV14 | TRBD2 | TGTGCCAGCAGCCAGACTAGCGGGGCTTACGAGCAGTACTTC | CASSQTSGAYEQYF
- | TRBJ1-5 | TRBV6-5 | - | TGTGCCAGCAGTTACGAAGGGGATAGCAATCAGCCCCAGCATTTT | CASSYEGDSNQPQHF
- | TRBJ1-1 | TRBV9 | - | TGTGCCAGCAGCGCCGGAAACCTCAGGGAATATGAAACTGAAGCTTTCTTT | CASSAGNLREYETEAFF
once | TRBJ1-3 | TRBV2 | - | TGTGCCAGCAGCCCCGACGGCAGGGGCACTGGAAACACCATATATTTT | CASSPDGRGTGNTIYF
few | TRBJ1-2 | TRBV5-1 | - | TGCGCCAGCAGCTTACAGCCCAACTATGGCTACACCTTC | CASSLQPNYGYTF
- | TRBJ2-3 | TRBV7-9 | - | TGTGCCAGCAGCTATACTAGCACAGATACGCAGTATTTT | CASSYTSTDTQYF
- | TRBJ1-1 | TRBV12-3/TRBV12-4 | - | TGTGCCAGCAGTTTGGTCGGGAACACTGAAGCTTTCTTT | CASSLVGNTEAFF
- | TRBJ1-1 | TRBV19 | TRBD1 | TGTGCCAGTAGTATAGGGACAGGCAAAATACCGAACACTGAAGCTTTCTTT | CASSIGTGKIPNTEAFF
- | TRBJ2-7 | TRBV20-1 | - | TGCAGTGCTAGTGAGTCTTACGAGCAGTACTTC | CSASESYEQYF
- | TRBJ1-6 | TRBV5-1 | TRBD1 | TGCGCCAGCAGCTTGGTTACAGGGGGAGGTTCACCCCTCCACTTT | CASSLVTGGGSPLHF
- | TRBJ1-1 | TRBV19 | TRBD1 | TGTGCCAGTAGCAGTTACAGGGGAGCTTTCTTT | CASSSYRGAFF
few | TRBJ1-2 | TRBV3-1/TRBV3-2 | TRBD1 | TGTGCCAGCAGCCAAGATACGCAGGGGGCGCGCAGGAAGTGGGGCTACACCTTC | CASSQDTQGARRKWGYTF